This TCR beta chain was sequenced for a study of T cells expressing NK-cell markers. Germline CDR1 and CDR2: LNHDA and SQIVND (reference sequence). This CDR3 has 11 amino acids. TCRdb re-called the 5' RACE reads; every CDR3 protein appears as one record, without DNA. The repertoire table contains approximately 170,000 distinct CDR3 sequences. The receptor comes from a man aged 18 to 69 in good health. V is TRBV19 and J is TRBJ2-2. Sequences were obtained from blood T cells: a sorted CD56 or NKG2C T cell subset, CD4+ or CD8+ T cells, or bulk PBMC T cells (not recorded which). CDR3: CASRNTGELFF.